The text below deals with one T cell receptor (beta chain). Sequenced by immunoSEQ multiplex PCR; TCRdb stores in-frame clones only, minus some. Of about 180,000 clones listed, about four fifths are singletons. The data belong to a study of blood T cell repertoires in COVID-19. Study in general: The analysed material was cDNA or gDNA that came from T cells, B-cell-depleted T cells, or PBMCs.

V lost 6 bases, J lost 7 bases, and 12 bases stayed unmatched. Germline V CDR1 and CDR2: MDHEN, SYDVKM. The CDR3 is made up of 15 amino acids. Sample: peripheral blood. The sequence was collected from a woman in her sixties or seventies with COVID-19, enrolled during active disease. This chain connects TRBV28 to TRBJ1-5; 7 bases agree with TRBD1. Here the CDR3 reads CASSTLPGQRQPQHF. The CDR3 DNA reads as TGTGCCAGCAGCACCCTCCCGGGACAGCGACAGCCCCAGCATTTT.